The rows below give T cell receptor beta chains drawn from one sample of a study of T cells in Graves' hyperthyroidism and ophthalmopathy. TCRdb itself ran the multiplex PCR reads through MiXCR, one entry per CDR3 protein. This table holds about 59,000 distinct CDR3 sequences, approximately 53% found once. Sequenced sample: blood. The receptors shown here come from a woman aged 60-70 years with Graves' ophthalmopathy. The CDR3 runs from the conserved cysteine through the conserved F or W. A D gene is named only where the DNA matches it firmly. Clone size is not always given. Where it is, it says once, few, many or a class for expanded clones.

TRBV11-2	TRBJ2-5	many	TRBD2	CASSLVGTSSETQYF	TGTGCCAGCAGCTTAGTTGGGACTAGCAGTGAGACCCAGTACTTC
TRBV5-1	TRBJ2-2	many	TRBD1	CASSYWTGNTGELFF	TGCGCCAGCAGCTACTGGACAGGGAACACCGGGGAGCTGTTTTTT
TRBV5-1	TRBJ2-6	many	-	CASSLAISGANVLTF	TGCGCCAGCAGCTTGGCCATCTCTGGGGCCAACGTCCTGACTTTC
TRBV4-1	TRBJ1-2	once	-	CAISHTKTEGYTF	TGCGCCATCAGCCACACCAAGACAGAAGGCTACACCTTC
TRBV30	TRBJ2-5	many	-	CAWSLGGLGETQYF	TGTGCCTGGAGTCTAGGCGGATTGGGGGAGACCCAGTACTTC
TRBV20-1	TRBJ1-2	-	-	CSAGVGGRSGYTF	TGCAGTGCCGGAGTGGGGGGCAGGTCTGGCTACACCTTC
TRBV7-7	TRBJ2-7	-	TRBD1	CASTRDRQAEQYF	TGTGCCAGTACCCGGGACAGGCAGGCCGAGCAGTACTTC
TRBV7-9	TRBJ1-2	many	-	CASSPSQGSLFYGYTF	TGTGCCAGCAGCCCCTCCCAAGGTTCGCTATTCTATGGCTACACCTTC
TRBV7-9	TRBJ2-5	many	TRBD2	CASSYLVTSGGARETQYF	TGTGCCAGCAGCTACCTAGTGACTAGCGGGGGGGCTAGAGAGACCCAGTACTTC
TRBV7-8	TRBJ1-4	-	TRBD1	CASSYTGVTNEKLFF	TGTGCCAGCAGCTACACAGGGGTGACTAATGAAAAACTGTTTTTT
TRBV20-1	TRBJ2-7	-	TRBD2	CSARDGGNEQYF	TGCAGTGCTAGAGACGGGGGGAACGAGCAGTACTTC
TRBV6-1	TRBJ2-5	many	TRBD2	CASSPRTSGKETQYF	TGTGCCAGCAGTCCGCGGACTAGCGGGAAAGAGACCCAGTACTTC
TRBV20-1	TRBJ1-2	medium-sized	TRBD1	CSARPWTGGNGYGYTF	TGCAGTGCTAGACCATGGACAGGGGGCAACGGCTATGGCTACACCTTC
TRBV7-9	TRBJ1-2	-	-	CASSLTEYGYTF	TGTGCCAGCAGTTTGACAGAGTATGGCTACACCTTC
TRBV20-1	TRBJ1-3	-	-	CSASSGVPGNTIYF	TGCAGTGCTAGTTCAGGGGTTCCTGGAAACACCATATATTTT
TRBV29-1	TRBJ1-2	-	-	CSAGGGAKGYTF	TGCAGCGCCGGGGGGGGGGCGAAAGGCTACACCTTC
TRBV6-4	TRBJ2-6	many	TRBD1	CASSATGGSGANVLTF	TGTGCCAGCAGTGCGACAGGGGGCTCTGGGGCCAACGTCCTGACTTTC
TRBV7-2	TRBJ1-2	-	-	CASSPTVFEGYTF	TGTGCCAGCAGCCCCACAGTGTTTGAAGGCTACACCTTC
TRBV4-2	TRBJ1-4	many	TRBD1	CASSQTGQGVNEKLFF	TGTGCCAGCAGCCAGACGGGACAGGGGGTTAATGAAAAACTGTTTTTT
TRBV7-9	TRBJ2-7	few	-	CASSSVDLSGANEQYF	TGTGCCAGCAGCTCCGTGGACTTATCTGGGGCCAACGAGCAGTACTTC
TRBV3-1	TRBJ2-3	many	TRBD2	CASSQTSGSTDTQYF	TGTGCCAGCAGTCAAACTAGCGGGAGTACAGATACGCAGTATTTT